This TCR beta chain comes out of a study of neurological immune-mediated disorders. General study findings and limits: Multiple sclerosis patients had less TCR clonal expansion than even healthy controls, unlike HTLV-1-associated myelopathy. No expanded-clone CDR3 amino acid sequence recurred across subjects, suggesting private TCR-beta repertoires.

Trimming took off 5 bases at V and 0 bases at J, with 10 bases between the two ends. The CDR3 runs 14 residues. Germline assignment: CDR1 MDHEN and CDR2 SYDVKM. The method for making cDNA was 5'RACE, and it used 10-nucleotide random UMIs. Every sequencing run gave over 190 million TCR-beta sequences, taken from 15-18 subjects. TCRdb reprocessed the 5' RACE reads via MiXCR and lists one record per CDR3 protein. The table includes about 77,000 distinct CDR3 sequences, about 9.7% detected once. This clonotype was found many times. Antigen: not known. The TCR originated in a man aged 45-65 years in good health. Sequenced input: PBMCs. The V call is TRBV28, the J call TRBJ1-2; unclear D gene. The CDR3 DNA follows: TGTGCCAGCAGTATCCCCACAGCTAACTATGGCTACACCTTC. Its protein is CASSIPTANYGYTF.